The sample holds a few counts of the clone carrying this TCR beta chain. Its antigen is not known. The sample comes from a study of T-cell reconstitution after alpha-beta-depleted transplantation in children. Broader study findings: Roughly two months post-transplant, alpha-beta T cells reportedly originated from several hundred graft clones that had expanded. Hyperexpanded clones declined; after one year, newly produced T cells mostly supplied diversity.

It was with unique molecular identifiers that the TCRbeta library was prepared. TCRdb processed the PCR reads anew with MiXCR; each CDR3 protein has one entry. Found here are 600,000 to 700,000 distinct CDR3 sequences, around 13% of them singletons; the top ten hold roughly 0.84%. The CDR3 spans 14 residues. The V gene's germline CDR1 is DFQATT and CDR2 SNEGSKA (reference sequence). Between the trimmed V and J ends, which lost 6 bases and 0 bases, there was a span of 15 bases. The TCR comes from a girl aged 2 to 10 with congenital amegakaryocytic thrombocytopenia, due to receive a stem cell transplant. V gene TRBV20-1 combines with J gene TRBJ2-7; D gene uncertain. Material: PBMCs, obtained before TCRalphabeta/CD19-depleted stem cell transplant. The CDR3 is CSANAPLDSYEQYF. DNA of the CDR3: TGCAGTGCCAACGCGCCCCTTGACTCCTACGAGCAGTACTTC.